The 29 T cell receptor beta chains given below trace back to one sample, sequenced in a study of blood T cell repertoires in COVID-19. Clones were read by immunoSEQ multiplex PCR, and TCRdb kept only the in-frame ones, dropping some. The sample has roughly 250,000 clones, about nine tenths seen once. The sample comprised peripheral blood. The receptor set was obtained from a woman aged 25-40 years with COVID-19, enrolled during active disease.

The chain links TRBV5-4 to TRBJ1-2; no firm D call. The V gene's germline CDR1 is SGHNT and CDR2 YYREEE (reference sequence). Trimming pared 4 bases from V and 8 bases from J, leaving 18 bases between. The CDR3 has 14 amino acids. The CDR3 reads CASSPGSGFEGYTF. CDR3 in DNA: TGTGCCAGCAGCCCTGGGTCGGGATTCGAGGGCTACACCTTC.

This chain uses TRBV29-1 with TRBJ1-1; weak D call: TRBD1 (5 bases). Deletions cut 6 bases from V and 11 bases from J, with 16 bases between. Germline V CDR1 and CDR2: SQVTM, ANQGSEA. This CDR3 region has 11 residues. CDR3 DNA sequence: TGCAGCGTCCTCCGACAGCTTCAGGCTTTCTTT. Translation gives CSVLRQLQAFF.

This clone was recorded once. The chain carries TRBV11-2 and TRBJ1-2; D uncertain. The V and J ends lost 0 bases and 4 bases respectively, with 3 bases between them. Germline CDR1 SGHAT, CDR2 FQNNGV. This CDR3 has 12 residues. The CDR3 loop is CASSLESYGYTF. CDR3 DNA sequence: TGTGCCAGCAGCTTAGAGAGCTATGGCTACACCTTC.

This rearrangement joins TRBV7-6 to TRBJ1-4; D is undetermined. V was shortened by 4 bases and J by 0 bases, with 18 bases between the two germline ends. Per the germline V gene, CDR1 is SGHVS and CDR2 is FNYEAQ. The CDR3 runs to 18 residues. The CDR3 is CASSSRKSENATNEKLFF. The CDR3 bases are TGTGCCAGCAGCTCCCGCAAGTCGGAGAACGCAACTAATGAAAAACTGTTTTTT.

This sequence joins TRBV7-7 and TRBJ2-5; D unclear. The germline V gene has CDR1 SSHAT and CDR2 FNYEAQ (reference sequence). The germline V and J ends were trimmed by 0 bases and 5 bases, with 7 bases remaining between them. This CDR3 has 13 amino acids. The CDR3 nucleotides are TGTGCCAGCAGCTTAGCGATCGAGGAGACCCAGTACTTC. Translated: CASSLAIEETQYF.

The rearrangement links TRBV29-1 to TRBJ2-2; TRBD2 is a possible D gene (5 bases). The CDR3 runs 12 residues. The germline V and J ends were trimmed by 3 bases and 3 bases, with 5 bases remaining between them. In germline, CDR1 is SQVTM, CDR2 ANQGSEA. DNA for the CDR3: TGCAGCGTTGAGCGGGACACCGGGGAGCTGTTTTTT. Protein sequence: CSVERDTGELFF.

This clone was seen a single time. For the CDR3, the DNA is TGTGCCAGTAGTATCTTACAGGGAACTCGGGCTAACTATGGCTACACCTTC. It yields the protein CASSILQGTRANYGYTF. This chain links TRBV19 with TRBJ1-2; D perhaps matches TRBD1 (6 bases). The CDR3 covers 17 residues. Germline V gives CDR1 LNHDA, CDR2 SQIVND (reference sequence). V was shortened by 3 bases and J by 0 bases, with 17 bases between the two germline ends.

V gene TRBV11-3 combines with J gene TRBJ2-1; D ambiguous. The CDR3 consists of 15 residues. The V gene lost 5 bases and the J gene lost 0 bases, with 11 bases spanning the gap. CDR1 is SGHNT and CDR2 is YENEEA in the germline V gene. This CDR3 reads CASSPVRSSYNEQFF. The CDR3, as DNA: TGTGCCAGCAGCCCCGTAAGGAGCTCCTACAATGAGCAGTTCTTC.

CDR3 region: CASSLDRSHTEAFF. CDR3 bases: TGCGCCAGCAGCTTGGATCGGTCGCACACTGAAGCTTTCTTT. This rearrangement joins TRBV5-1 to TRBJ1-1; the D is unclear. The germline V gene has CDR1 SGHRS and CDR2 YFSETQ. Trimming removed 0 bases at V and 3 bases at J, with 9 bases between. The CDR3 extends over 14 amino acids.

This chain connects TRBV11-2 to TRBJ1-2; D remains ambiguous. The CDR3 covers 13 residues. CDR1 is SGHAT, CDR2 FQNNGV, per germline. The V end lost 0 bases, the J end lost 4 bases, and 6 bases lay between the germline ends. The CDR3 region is CASSLEQIYGYTF. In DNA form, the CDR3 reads TGTGCCAGCAGCTTAGAACAGATCTATGGCTACACCTTC.

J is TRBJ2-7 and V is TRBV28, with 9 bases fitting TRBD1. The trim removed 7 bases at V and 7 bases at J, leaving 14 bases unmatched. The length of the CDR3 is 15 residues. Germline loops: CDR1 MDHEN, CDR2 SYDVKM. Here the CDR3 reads CASKTSGTGPREQYF. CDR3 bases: TGTGCCAGCAAAACATCCGGGACAGGGCCTAGGGAGCAGTACTTC.

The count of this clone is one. This CDR3 reads CASSPNRAGDNSPLHF. CDR3 sequence (DNA): TGTGCCAGCAGTCCCAACAGGGCCGGAGATAATTCACCCCTCCACTTT. The gene calls are TRBV6-6 and TRBJ1-6; maybe TRBD1 (6 bases). The CDR3 extends over 16 amino acids. Between the trimmed V and J ends, which lost 5 bases and 5 bases, there was a span of 16 bases. CDR1 and CDR2 (germline): MNHNY, SVGAGI (reference sequence).

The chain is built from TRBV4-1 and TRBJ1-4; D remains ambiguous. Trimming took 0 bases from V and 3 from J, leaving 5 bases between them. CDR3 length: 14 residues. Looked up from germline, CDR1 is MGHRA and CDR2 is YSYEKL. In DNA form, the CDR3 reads TGCGCCAGCAGCCAAGAGGCAGCTAATGAAAAACTGTTTTTT. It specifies CASSQEAANEKLFF.

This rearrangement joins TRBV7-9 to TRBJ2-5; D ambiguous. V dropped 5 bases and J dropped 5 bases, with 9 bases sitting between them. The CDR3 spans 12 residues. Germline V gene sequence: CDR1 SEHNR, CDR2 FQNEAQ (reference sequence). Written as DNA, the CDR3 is TGTGCCAGCAGCCCGGCGGTGGAGACCCAGTACTTC. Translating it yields CASSPAVETQYF. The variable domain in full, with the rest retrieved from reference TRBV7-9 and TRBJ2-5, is DTGVSQNPRHKITKRGQNVTFRCDPISEHNRLYWYRQTLGQGPEFLTYFQNEAQLEKSRLLSDRFSAERPKGSFSTLEIQRTEQGDSAMYLCASSPAVETQYFGPGTRLLVL.

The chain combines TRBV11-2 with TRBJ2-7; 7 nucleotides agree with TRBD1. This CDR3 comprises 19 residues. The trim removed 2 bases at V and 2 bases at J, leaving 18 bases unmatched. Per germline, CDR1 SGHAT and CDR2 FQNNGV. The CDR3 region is CASSLRSGTDLSSAYEQYF. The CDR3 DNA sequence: TGTGCCAGCAGCTTAAGGTCCGGGACAGATCTCTCCTCGGCCTACGAGCAGTACTTC.

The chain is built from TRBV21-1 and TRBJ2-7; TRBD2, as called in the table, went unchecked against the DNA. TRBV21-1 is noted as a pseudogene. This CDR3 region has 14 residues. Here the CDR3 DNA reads TGTGCCTCAGTGGCCGGGAAGCCGCCCTACGAGCAGTACTTC. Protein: CASVAGKPPYEQYF.

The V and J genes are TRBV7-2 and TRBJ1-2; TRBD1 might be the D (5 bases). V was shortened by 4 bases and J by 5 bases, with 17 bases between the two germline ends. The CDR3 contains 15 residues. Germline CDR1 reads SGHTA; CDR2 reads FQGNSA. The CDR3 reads CASSSWTTGPYGYTF. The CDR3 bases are TGTGCCAGCAGCTCCTGGACAACGGGTCCTTATGGCTACACCTTC.

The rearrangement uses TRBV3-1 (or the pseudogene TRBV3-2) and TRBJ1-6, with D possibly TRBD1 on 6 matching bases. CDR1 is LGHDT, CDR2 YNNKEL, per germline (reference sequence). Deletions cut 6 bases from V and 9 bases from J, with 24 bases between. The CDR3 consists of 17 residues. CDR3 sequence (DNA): TGTGCCAGCAGTAAGGCTGGCAACGCGGGGGCGAGTTCACCCCTCCACTTT. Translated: CASSKAGNAGASSPLHF.

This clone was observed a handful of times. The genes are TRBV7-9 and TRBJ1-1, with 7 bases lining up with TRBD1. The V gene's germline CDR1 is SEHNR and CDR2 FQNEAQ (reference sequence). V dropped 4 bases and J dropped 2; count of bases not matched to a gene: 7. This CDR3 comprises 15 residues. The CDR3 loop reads CASSYLGGENTEAFF. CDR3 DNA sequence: TGTGCCAGCAGCTATCTAGGGGGCGAAAACACTGAAGCTTTCTTT.

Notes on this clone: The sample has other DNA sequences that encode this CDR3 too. The CDR3 region is CASSPGLSSYNEQFF. CDR3 DNA: TGTGCCAGCTCCCCAGGACTCAGCTCCTACAATGAGCAGTTCTTC. The chain has TRBV18 and TRBJ2-1, with D perhaps matching TRBD2 (5 bases). The CDR3 extends over 15 amino acids. Germline CDR1 is KGHSH and CDR2 is LQKENI. V shed 6 bases and J shed 0 bases, with 12 bases lying between them.

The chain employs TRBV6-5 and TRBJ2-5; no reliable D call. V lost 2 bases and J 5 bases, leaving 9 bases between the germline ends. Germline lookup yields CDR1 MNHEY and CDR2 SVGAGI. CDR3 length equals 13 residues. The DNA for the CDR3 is TGTGCCAGCAGTTACGATGCGGCGGAGACCCAGTACTTC. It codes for CASSYDAAETQYF.

The CDR3 spells CASISSLQGEQYF. In DNA, the CDR3 is TGTGCCAGCATATCTAGCCTACAGGGGGAGCAGTACTTC. V usage is TRBV6-5 and J usage is TRBJ2-7, with 7 nucleotides matching TRBD1. The V segment lost 7 bases and the J segment 7 bases; nucleotides outside the gene matches: 10. CDR1 and CDR2 (germline): MNHEY, SVGAGI. The CDR3 extends over 13 amino acids.

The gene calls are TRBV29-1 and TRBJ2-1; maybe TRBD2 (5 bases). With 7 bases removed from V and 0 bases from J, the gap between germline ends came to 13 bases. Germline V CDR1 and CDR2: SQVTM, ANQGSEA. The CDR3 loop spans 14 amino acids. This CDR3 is CSAAIRGSYNEQFF. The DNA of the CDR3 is TGCAGCGCCGCTATCCGGGGCTCCTACAATGAGCAGTTCTTC.

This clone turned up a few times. CDR3 sequence (DNA): TGTGCCAGCAGTGCGGGGGACAGGGTCGGAGAGACCCAGTACTTC. Translated: CASSAGDRVGETQYF. The rearrangement links TRBV27 to TRBJ2-5, with 9 bases fitting TRBD1. This CDR3 spans 15 amino acids. Germline loops: CDR1 MNHEY, CDR2 SMNVEV (reference sequence). With V trimmed by 5 bases and J by 4 bases, 8 bases remained unmatched.

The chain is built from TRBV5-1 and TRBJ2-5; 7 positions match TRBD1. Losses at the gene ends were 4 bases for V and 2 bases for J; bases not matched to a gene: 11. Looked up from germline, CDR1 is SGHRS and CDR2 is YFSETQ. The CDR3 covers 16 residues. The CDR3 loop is CASSRSGTALQETQYF. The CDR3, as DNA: TGCGCCAGCAGCCGCTCCGGGACAGCTCTACAAGAGACCCAGTACTTC.

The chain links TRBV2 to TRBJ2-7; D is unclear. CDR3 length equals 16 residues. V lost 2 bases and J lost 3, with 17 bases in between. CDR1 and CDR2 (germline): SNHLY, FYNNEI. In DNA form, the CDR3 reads TGTGCCAGCAGTGAATCCGCTCTGTCAGGCGACTACGAGCAGTACTTC. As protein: CASSESALSGDYEQYF.

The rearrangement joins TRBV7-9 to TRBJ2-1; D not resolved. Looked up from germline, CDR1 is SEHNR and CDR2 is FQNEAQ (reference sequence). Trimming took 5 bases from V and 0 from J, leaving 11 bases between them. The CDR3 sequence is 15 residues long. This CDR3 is CASSAARYSYNEQFF. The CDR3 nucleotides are TGTGCCAGCAGCGCAGCTAGGTACTCCTACAATGAGCAGTTCTTC.

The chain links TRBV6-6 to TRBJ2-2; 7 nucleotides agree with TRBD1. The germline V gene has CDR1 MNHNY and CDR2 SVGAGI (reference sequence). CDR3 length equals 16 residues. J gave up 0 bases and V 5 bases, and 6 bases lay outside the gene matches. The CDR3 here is CASSRKGQTNTGELFF. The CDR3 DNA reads TGTGCCAGCAGTCGCAAGGGACAGACGAACACCGGGGAGCTGTTTTTT.

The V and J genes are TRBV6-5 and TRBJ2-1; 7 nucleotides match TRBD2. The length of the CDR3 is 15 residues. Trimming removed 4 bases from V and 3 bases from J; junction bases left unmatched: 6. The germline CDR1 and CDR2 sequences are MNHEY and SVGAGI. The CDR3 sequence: CASSFSGVHYNEQFF. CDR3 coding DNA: TGTGCCAGCAGTTTCAGCGGGGTTCACTACAATGAGCAGTTCTTC.